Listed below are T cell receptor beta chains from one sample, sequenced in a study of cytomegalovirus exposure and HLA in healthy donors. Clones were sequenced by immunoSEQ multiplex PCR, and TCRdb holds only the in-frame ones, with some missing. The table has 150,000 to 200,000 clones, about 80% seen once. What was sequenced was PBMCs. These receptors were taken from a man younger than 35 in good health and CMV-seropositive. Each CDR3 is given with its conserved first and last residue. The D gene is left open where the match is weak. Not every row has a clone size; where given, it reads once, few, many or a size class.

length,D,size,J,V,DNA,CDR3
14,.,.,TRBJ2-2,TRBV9,TGTGCCAGCAGCTCAGCAGGGGTGCACGGGGAGCTGTTTTTT,CASSSAGVHGELFF
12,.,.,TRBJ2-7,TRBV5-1,TGCGCCAGCAGCTTTCAGGGCTACGAGCAGTACTTC,CASSFQGYEQYF
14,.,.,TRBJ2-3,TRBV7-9,TGTGCCAGCAGCCCACCTAGTGAGGCAGATACGCAGTATTTT,CASSPPSEADTQYF
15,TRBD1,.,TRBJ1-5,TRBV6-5,TGTGCCAGCCGACAGGGAACGGTCGCCAATCAGCCCCAGCATTTT,CASRQGTVANQPQHF
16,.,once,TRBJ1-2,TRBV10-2,TGCGCCAGCAGTGAGTCGAGGGTGGAGCTTTTCTATGGCTACACCTTC,CASSESRVELFYGYTF
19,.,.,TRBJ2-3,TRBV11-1,TGTGCCAGCAGCTCCCGCAGTGGGGGGGCATTGGATAGCACAGATACGCAGTATTTT,CASSSRSGGALDSTDTQYF
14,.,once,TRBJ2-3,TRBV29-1,TGCAGCGTTGAAGTAGGCGGGGGCAGAGATACGCAGTATTTT,CSVEVGGGRDTQYF
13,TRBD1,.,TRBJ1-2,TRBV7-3,TGTGCCAGCTCGAGGACAGGCGACTATGGCTACACCTTC,CASSRTGDYGYTF
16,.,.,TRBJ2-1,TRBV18,TGTGCCAGCTCACCGATAACAGGGAGCTCCTACAATGAGCAGTTCTTC,CASSPITGSSYNEQFF
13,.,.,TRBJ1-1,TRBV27,TGTGCCAGCGGGGCCAATTTGGCGTACGCGGCTTTCTTT,CASGANLAYAAFF
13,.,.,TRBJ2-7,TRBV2,TGTGCCAGCAGTGCCGCAGGGGGGTACGAGCAGTACTTC,CASSAAGGYEQYF
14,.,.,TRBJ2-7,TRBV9,TGTGCCAGCGGGGGCTACAAGGACCCCTACGAGCAGTACTTC,CASGGYKDPYEQYF
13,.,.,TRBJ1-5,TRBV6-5,TGTGCCAGCAGCAGACTTAGCAATCAGCCCCAGCATTTT,CASSRLSNQPQHF
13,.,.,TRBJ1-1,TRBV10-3,TGTGCCATCACCCAGGGCAGGAACACTGAAGCTTTCTTT,CAITQGRNTEAFF
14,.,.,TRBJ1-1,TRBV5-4,TGTGCCAGCAGCTTGGACAGCAAGAACACTGAAGCTTTCTTT,CASSLDSKNTEAFF
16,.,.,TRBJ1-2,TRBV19,TGTGCCAGTACCCCGGTAGGAGGGAACCCTAGGAATGGCTACACCTTC,CASTPVGGNPRNGYTF
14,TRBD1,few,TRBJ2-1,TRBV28,TGTGCCAGCAGAAAGGACAGGGTTGTGAATGAGCAGTTCTTC,CASRKDRVVNEQFF
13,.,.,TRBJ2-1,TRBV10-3,TGTGCCATCAGTGTTGTTAGCTACAATGAGCAGTTCTTC,CAISVVSYNEQFF
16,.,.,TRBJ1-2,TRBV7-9,TGTGCCAGCAGCCCAAGAAACAGGGCTCCTAACTATGGCTACACCTTC,CASSPRNRAPNYGYTF
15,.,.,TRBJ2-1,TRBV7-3,TGTGCCAGCAGCTCAATGCGGGGTGGGGGGAATGAGCAGTTCTTC,CASSSMRGGGNEQFF
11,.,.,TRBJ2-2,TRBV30,TGTGCCTGGAAGCGCACCGGGGAGCTGTTTTTT,CAWKRTGELFF
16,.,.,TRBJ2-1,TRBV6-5,TGTGCCAGCAGTTACCGGGATGGACGGGAGAGGAATGAGCAGTTCTTC,CASSYRDGRERNEQFF
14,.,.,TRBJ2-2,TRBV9,TGTGCCAGCAGCGTAGTGAGGTCAGCCGGGGAGCTGTTTTTT,CASSVVRSAGELFF
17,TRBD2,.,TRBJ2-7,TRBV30,TGTGCCTGGAGTGTACCCCCTAGGGTAGCGGGAGAGTACGAGCAGTACTTC,CAWSVPPRVAGEYEQYF
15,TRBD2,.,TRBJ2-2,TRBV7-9,TGTGCCAGCAGGAAGGGGAGCGGGAGTTTCGGGGAGCTGTTTTTT,CASRKGSGSFGELFF
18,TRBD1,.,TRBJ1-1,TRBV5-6,TGTGCCAGCACCCTGGGGTCGCAGGGGGCCCACTCTAGCACTGAAGCTTTCTTT,CASTLGSQGAHSSTEAFF
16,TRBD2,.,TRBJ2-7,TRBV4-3,TGCGCCAGCAGCCAATTAAGGGGACTAGCGCCCTACGAGCAGTACTTC,CASSQLRGLAPYEQYF
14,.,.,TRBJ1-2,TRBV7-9,TGTGCCAGCAGCCCCCAGGGTATAGACTATGGCTACACCTTC,CASSPQGIDYGYTF
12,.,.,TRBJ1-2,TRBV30,TGTGCCTGGAGTGACGGGGGAAGTGGCTACACCTTC,CAWSDGGSGYTF
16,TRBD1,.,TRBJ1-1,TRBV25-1,TGTGCCAGCAGTGAACCTGCCGGGACAGGTTACACTGAAGCTTTCTTT,CASSEPAGTGYTEAFF
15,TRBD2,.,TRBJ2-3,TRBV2,TGTGCCAGCAGTGGACTAGTGGGGGGGACAGATACGCAGTATTTT,CASSGLVGGTDTQYF
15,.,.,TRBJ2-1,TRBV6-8,TGTGCCAGCAGTTGGGGTCAGGGGACGTACAATGAGCAGTTCTTC,CASSWGQGTYNEQFF
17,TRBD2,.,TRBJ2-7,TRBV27,TGTGCCAGCAGTTTAGTGGCGGGAGGCCCAGTAGAGGGCGAGCAGTACTTC,CASSLVAGGPVEGEQYF
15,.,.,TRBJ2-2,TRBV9,TGTGCCAGCAACTCAAACGCGTGGGGGGGCGAGGAGCTGTTTTTT,CASNSNAWGGEELFF
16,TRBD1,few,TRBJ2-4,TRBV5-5,TGTGCCAGCACCCCCTCCAGGGGGCTAGCCAAAAACATTCAGTACTTC,CASTPSRGLAKNIQYF
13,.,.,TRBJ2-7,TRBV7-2,TGTGCCAGCAGCTTGGAAGGAGGGTACGAGCAGTACTTC,CASSLEGGYEQYF
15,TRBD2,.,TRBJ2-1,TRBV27,TGTGCCAGCAGTTTTTTTAGTGGGGGGGAATCTGAGCAGTTCTTC,CASSFFSGGESEQFF
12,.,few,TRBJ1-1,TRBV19,TGTGCCAGTAAACGGGGGGTAACTGAAGCTTTCTTT,CASKRGVTEAFF
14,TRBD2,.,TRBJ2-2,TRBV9,TGTGCCAGCAGCGTATGGGGGGGCACCGGGGAGCTGTTTTTT,CASSVWGGTGELFF
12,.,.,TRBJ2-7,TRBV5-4,TGTGCCAGCAGCTTGGGGAGCCGCGAGCAGTACTTC,CASSLGSREQYF
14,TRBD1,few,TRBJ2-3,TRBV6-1,TGTGCCAGGGGAAGGACAGGCGACACAGATACGCAGTATTTT,CARGRTGDTDTQYF
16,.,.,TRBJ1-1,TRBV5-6,TGTGCCAGCAGCCCCTCCCCCCACACGATGAACACTGAAGCTTTCTTT,CASSPSPHTMNTEAFF
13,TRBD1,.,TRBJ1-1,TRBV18,TGTGCCGGAGTGACAGGGGTGAACACTGAAGCTTTCTTT,CAGVTGVNTEAFF
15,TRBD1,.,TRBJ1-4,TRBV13,TGTGCCAGCAGCGGACGGACAGGGAAAAGTGAAAAACTGTTTTTT,CASSGRTGKSEKLFF
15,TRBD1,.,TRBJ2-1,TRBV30,TGTGCCTGGAGTGGGACAGGGGGTTTCCACAATGAGCAGTTCTTC,CAWSGTGGFHNEQFF
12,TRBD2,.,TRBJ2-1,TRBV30,TGTGCCTGGCCTAGCGGGAGTGGTGAGCAGTTCTTC,CAWPSGSGEQFF